The clone carrying this TCR beta chain was observed at least ten times. Antigen unknown. The library was made from cDNA and included unique molecular identifiers. TCRdb analysed the PCR reads with MiXCR anew, one entry per CDR3 protein. The sample includes 450,000 to 650,000 distinct CDR3 sequences, 44% seen only once; the top ten take roughly 1.7%. The data were taken from a study of post-analysis software for immune sequencing data. Study-wide results and caveats: Under F measure analysis, samples from one preparation batch co-clustered strongly. Four or five TRBV segments (TRBV5-6, TRBV5-1 and TRBV20-1 among them) occurred more frequently in patients than in controls.

V gave up 0 bases and J gave up 6 bases, with 6 bases separating them. CDR3 length: 13 residues. The germline gives CDR1 MNHEY, CDR2 SVGAGI. This TCR was sampled from a girl aged 10-17 years with multiple sclerosis. Sequenced input: blood. This chain links TRBV6-5 with TRBJ2-1; D is unresolved. The CDR3 nucleotides read TGTGCCAGCAGTTACTCACCAGGCAATGAGCAGTTCTTC. Encoded protein: CASSYSPGNEQFF.